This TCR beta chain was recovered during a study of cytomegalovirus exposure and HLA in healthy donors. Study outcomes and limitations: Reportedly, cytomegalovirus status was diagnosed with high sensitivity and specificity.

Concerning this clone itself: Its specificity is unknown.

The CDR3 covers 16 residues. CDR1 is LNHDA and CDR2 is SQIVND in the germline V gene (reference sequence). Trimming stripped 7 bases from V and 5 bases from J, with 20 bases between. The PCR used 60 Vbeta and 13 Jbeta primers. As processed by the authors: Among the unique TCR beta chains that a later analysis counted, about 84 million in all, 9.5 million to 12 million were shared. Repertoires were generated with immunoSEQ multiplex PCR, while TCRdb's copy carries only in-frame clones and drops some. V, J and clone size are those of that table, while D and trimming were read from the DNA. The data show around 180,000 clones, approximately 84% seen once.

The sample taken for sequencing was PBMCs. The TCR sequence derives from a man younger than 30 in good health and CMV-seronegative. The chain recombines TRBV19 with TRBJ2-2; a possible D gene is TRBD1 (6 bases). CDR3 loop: CASNYAGTPSTGELFF. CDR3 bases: TGTGCCAGTAATTATGCCGGGACACCAAGTACCGGGGAGCTGTTTTTT.